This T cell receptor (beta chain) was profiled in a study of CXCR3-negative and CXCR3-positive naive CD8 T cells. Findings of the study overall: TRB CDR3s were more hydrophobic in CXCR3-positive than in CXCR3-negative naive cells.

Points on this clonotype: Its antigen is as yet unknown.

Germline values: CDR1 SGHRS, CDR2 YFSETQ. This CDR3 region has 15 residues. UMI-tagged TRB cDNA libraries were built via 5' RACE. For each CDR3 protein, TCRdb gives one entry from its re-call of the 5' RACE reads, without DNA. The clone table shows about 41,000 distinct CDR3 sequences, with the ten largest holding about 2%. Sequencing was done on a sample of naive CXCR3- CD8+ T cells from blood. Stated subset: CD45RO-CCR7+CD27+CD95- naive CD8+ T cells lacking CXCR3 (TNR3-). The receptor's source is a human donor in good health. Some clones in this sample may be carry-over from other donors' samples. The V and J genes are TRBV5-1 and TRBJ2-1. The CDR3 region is CASRTYLSSYNEQFF.